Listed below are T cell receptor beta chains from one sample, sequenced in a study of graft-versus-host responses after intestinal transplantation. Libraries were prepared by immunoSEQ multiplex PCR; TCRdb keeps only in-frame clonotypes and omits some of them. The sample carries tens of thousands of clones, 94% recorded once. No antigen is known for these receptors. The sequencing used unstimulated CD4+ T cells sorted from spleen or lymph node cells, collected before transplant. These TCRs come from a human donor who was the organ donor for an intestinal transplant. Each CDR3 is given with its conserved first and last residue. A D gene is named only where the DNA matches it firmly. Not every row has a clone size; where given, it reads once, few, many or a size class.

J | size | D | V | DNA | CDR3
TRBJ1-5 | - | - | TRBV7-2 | TGTGCCAGCAGCTCCCTGGGCCTTTATAGCAATCAGCCCCAGCATTTT | CASSSLGLYSNQPQHF
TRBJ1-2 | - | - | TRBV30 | TGTGCCTGGAGCCCACAGAAGAACTATGGCTACACCTTC | CAWSPQKNYGYTF
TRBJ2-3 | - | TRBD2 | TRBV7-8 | TGTGCCAGCAGCTTGGGACTAGTGACAGATACGCAGTATTTT | CASSLGLVTDTQYF
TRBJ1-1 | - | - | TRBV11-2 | TGTGCCAGCAGCTTAGGGTGGAGGGTTGTCACTGAAGCTTTCTTT | CASSLGWRVVTEAFF
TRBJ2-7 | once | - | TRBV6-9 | TGTGCCAGCAGTTACTCCGTCCTCTCCTACGAGCAGTACTTC | CASSYSVLSYEQYF
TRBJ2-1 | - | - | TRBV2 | TGTGCCAGCAGGATCAGACGGGGATCCTACAATGAGCAGTTCTTC | CASRIRRGSYNEQFF
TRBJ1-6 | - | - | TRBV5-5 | TGTGCCAGCAGCTTATTCAGCTACCTCCACTTT | CASSLFSYLHF
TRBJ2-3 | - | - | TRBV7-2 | TGTGCCAGCAGCTTCAGCACAGATACGCAGTATTTT | CASSFSTDTQYF
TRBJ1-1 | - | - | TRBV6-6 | TGTGCCAGCAGTCCACCGGGACACCCGAACACTGAAGCTTTCTTT | CASSPPGHPNTEAFF
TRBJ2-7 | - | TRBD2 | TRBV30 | TGTGCCTGGAGTCCGCGGACTAGCGAGCAGTACTTC | CAWSPRTSEQYF
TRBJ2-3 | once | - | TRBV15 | TGTGCCACCAGCAGACAGGTAGATACGCAGTATTTT | CATSRQVDTQYF
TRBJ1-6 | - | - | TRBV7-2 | TGTGCCAGCAGCTTAGACAGCTCCTATAATTCACCCCTCCACTTT | CASSLDSSYNSPLHF
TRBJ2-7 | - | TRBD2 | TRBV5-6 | TGTGCCAGCCGGCGGGGGAGCTCCTACGAGCAGTACTTC | CASRRGSSYEQYF
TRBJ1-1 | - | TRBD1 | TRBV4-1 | TGCGCCAGCAGCCAAGCCCCAAGGGGACAGGGCGAAGCTTTCTTT | CASSQAPRGQGEAFF
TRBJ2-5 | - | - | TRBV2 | TGTGCCAGCATGAGGGGGGCTTGGGAGACCCAGTACTTC | CASMRGAWETQYF